The rows below give T cell receptor beta chains drawn from one sample of a study of T cells in Graves' hyperthyroidism and ophthalmopathy. TCRdb independently ran MiXCR on the multiplex PCR reads; one entry per CDR3 protein. The sample records nearly 600,000 distinct CDR3 sequences, over 11% being singletons. The sequenced material came from blood. Source of these receptors: a woman aged 25-40 years with Graves' hyperthyroidism that later progressed to Graves' ophthalmopathy. CDR3s include the opening cysteine and the closing phenylalanine or tryptophan. A D gene is named only where the DNA matches it firmly. Not all rows give a size; the values are once, few, many and, for expanded clones, a class.

V	J	size	D	DNA	CDR3
TRBV6-1	TRBJ1-6	.	.	TGTGCCAGCAGTGATGACGGGGGGAGGGTCCGGCTCGACTTT	CASSDDGGRVRLDF
TRBV20-1	TRBJ1-1	few	.	TGCAGTGCTCCCGTAGGGCTTAACACTGAAGCTTTCTTT	CSAPVGLNTEAFF
TRBV29-1	TRBJ2-7	few	.	TGCAGCGTTTATGACAGACCCTACGAGCAGTACTTC	CSVYDRPYEQYF
TRBV5-1	TRBJ1-1	many	.	TGCGCCAGCAGCCAGCGGGGGTCCAACACTGAAGCTTTCTTT	CASSQRGSNTEAFF
TRBV7-2	TRBJ2-7	many	.	TGTGCCAGCAGCTTAGCGGGGACGGACTCCTACGAGCAGTACTTC	CASSLAGTDSYEQYF
TRBV2	TRBJ1-1	.	.	TGTGCCAGCAGTGACCCAGGGAAGGGCACTGAAGCTTTCTTT	CASSDPGKGTEAFF
TRBV20-1	TRBJ1-1	many	.	TGCAGTGCGCCCGTCGGGGGGAACACTGAAGCTTTCTTT	CSAPVGGNTEAFF
TRBV19	TRBJ1-5	many	.	TGTGCCAGTAGTATAGTCCGTCAGCTCCTCAATCAGCCCCAGCATTTT	CASSIVRQLLNQPQHF
TRBV7-6	TRBJ2-2	many	TRBD1	TGTGCCAGCAGCCGCGGACAGGGGCCCCCCCAAAACACCGGGGAGCTGTTTTTT	CASSRGQGPPQNTGELFF
TRBV9	TRBJ2-2	many	.	TGTGCCAGCAGCGAGGGGGGGGCGACCACCGGGGAGCTGTTTTTT	CASSEGGATTGELFF
TRBV28	TRBJ1-4	many	.	TGTGCCAGCAGCTTATCTGAAAAACTGTTTTTT	CASSLSEKLFF
TRBV30	TRBJ1-1	.	.	TGTGCCTGGAGTGTCTTTGGGAGTACAACTGAAGCTTTCTTT	CAWSVFGSTTEAFF
TRBV6-1	TRBJ2-3	.	.	TGTGCCAGCAGTGACGGCGGGCTTAAGCAGTATTTT	CASSDGGLKQYF
TRBV7-7	TRBJ2-7	.	.	TGTGCTAGCAGCTTAGCCGAGGGACCAGTCGGCGAGCAGTACTTC	CASSLAEGPVGEQYF
TRBV6-5	TRBJ2-2	many	.	TGTGCCAGCAGTTACCCTGCCGGCGAGGGCTGGAACACCGGGGAGCTGTTTTTT	CASSYPAGEGWNTGELFF
TRBV2	TRBJ1-3	many	TRBD1	TGTGCCAGCACCTCGACGCCAGGGGGCGATGGAAACACCATATATTTT	CASTSTPGGDGNTIYF
TRBV29-1	TRBJ2-1	few	.	TGCAGCGTTGAGGGGCAGGTAGCTACTCCCTCCTACAATGAGCGGTTCTTC	CSVEGQVATPSYNERFF
TRBV30	TRBJ2-1	.	TRBD2	TGTGCCTGGGGTGTGGGGAGGACTAGCGCTGACAATGAGAAGTTCTTC	CAWGVGRTSADNEKFF
TRBV7-9	TRBJ2-1	.	TRBD2	TGTGCCAGCAGCTTAGAACCTAGCGGGGGAAACAATGAGCAGTTCTTC	CASSLEPSGGNNEQFF
TRBV20-1	TRBJ1-1	.	.	TGCAGTGCTAGAGATTCAGCCATGATCACTGAAGCTTTCTTT	CSARDSAMITEAFF
TRBV28	TRBJ2-7	many	TRBD1	TGTGCCAGCAGCCGGGACAGGTCCTACGAGCAGTACTTC	CASSRDRSYEQYF
TRBV6-2/TRBV6-3	TRBJ1-1	.	.	TGTGCCAGCAGCGGGAAAGGCACTGAAGCTTTCTTT	CASSGKGTEAFF
TRBV25-1	TRBJ1-1	many	TRBD1	TGTGCCAGCAGTGAAAACGCGGGACAGGGAATGATGAACACTGAAGCTTTCTTT	CASSENAGQGMMNTEAFF
TRBV30	TRBJ1-1	many	.	TGTGCCTGGAGTTTGACCTCTCTCGGGAACACTGAAGCTTTCTTT	CAWSLTSLGNTEAFF
TRBV11-3	TRBJ2-1	.	.	TGTGCCAGCGCCCGCGTCGATGAGCAGTTCTTC	CASARVDEQFF
TRBV20-1	TRBJ1-5	.	.	TGCAGTGCTAGAGTTATAACCGAGAATCAGCCCCAGCATTTT	CSARVITENQPQHF
TRBV19	TRBJ2-7	few	.	TGTGCCAGTAGTAGATTCGGGACGGACTACGAGCAGTACTTC	CASSRFGTDYEQYF
TRBV12-3/TRBV12-4	TRBJ1-3	many	.	TGTGCCAGCAGTTCTGGAAACACCATATATTTT	CASSSGNTIYF
TRBV20-1	TRBJ2-3	many	TRBD2	TGCAGTGCTAGTTCACTAGCGGGAGGAACGAGAGATACGCAGTATTTT	CSASSLAGGTRDTQYF
TRBV12-3/TRBV12-4	TRBJ1-4	many	.	TGTGCCAGCAGCACCCAGCAAAATGAAAAACTGTTTTTT	CASSTQQNEKLFF
TRBV20-1	TRBJ2-5	many	TRBD2	TGCAGTGCTAGAGTGGCGGGAGCATCAGAGACCCAGTACTTC	CSARVAGASETQYF
TRBV10-1	TRBJ2-7	.	.	TGCGCCAGCAGCCGAGGCGCGGGGGAGCAGTACTTC	CASSRGAGEQYF
TRBV28	TRBJ2-5	many	.	TGTGCCAGCAGTTTGCCCCTCGTGGGGGCAGGGGAGACCCAGTACTTC	CASSLPLVGAGETQYF
TRBV4-1	TRBJ2-1	few	.	TGCGCCAGCAGCCACGGACCAGGCAATGAGCAGTTCTTC	CASSHGPGNEQFF
TRBV20-1	TRBJ2-7	many	TRBD2	TGCAGTGCTAGCGCCTGGCGACTAGCGGGTTCCCCGGGGACCTACGAGCAGTACTTC	CSASAWRLAGSPGTYEQYF
TRBV28	TRBJ2-2	many	.	TGTGCCAGCAGTTTCGGACTGCCCCTACTGAGGGTCCCCGGGGAGCTGTTTTTT	CASSFGLPLLRVPGELFF
TRBV24-1	TRBJ2-7	.	.	TGTGCCACCAGTGACCGTACAGCTAGCTCACTCTACGAGCAGTACTTC	CATSDRTASSLYEQYF
TRBV29-1	TRBJ2-1	few	TRBD1	TGCAGCGTTGAAGAAAAGGGGGCCCCCTACAATGAGCAGTTCTTC	CSVEEKGAPYNEQFF
TRBV10-3	TRBJ2-5	few	TRBD2	TGTGCCATCAGTGAGGCGGGAGACGGGAAGACCCAGTACTTC	CAISEAGDGKTQYF
TRBV7-6	TRBJ2-7	few	TRBD1	TGTGCCAGCAGCTTAGCCCCGACAGGGGGCTACGAGCAGTACTTC	CASSLAPTGGYEQYF
TRBV12-3/TRBV12-4	TRBJ1-5	many	.	TGTGCCAGCACCCTGACGGGTGGCAATCAGCCCCAGCATTTT	CASTLTGGNQPQHF
TRBV7-9	TRBJ2-1	.	.	TGTGCCAGCAGCACCGACCGGGACTTCCCCTACAATGAGCAGTTCTTC	CASSTDRDFPYNEQFF
TRBV28	TRBJ1-1	many	.	TGTGCCAGCAGTTTGGCCACACTGAACACTGAAGCTTTCTTT	CASSLATLNTEAFF
TRBV28	TRBJ1-5	.	.	TGTGCCAGCAGTTGGGAACCCTGGGATAGCAATCAGCCCCAGCATTTT	CASSWEPWDSNQPQHF
TRBV30	TRBJ1-2	many	TRBD1	TGTGCCTGGAGTGTCCTCCGGGACAGGGGGTCCGCTAACTATGGCTACACCTTC	CAWSVLRDRGSANYGYTF
TRBV19	TRBJ1-1	few	.	TGTGCCAGTAACCCCAGCACGGGCACTGAAGCTTTCTTT	CASNPSTGTEAFF
TRBV15	TRBJ1-5	many	.	TGTGCCACCAGCAGCGATGTCGGTCAGCCCCAGCATTTT	CATSSDVGQPQHF
TRBV4-3	TRBJ1-1	.	TRBD1	TGCGCCAGCAGCCAAACTCAGACAGGGCGAACTGAAGCTTTCTTT	CASSQTQTGRTEAFF
TRBV5-1	TRBJ2-2	few	.	TGCGCCAGCAGCTTTGTAGTTGACACCGGGGAGCTGTTTTTT	CASSFVVDTGELFF
TRBV7-9	TRBJ2-1	.	TRBD2	TGTGCCAGCAGTTTTAGCGGGAGTGCTCCCCGGAATGAGCAGTTCTTC	CASSFSGSAPRNEQFF
TRBV20-1	TRBJ2-2	.	.	TGCAGTGCCCGAAGTATTTCCGGGGAGCCGTTTTTT	CSARSISGEPFF
TRBV6-5	TRBJ1-3	many	TRBD1	TGTGCCAGCAGTTACGGGGGGGCGACCGGGACAGCAGGAAACACCATATATTTT	CASSYGGATGTAGNTIYF
TRBV11-2	TRBJ2-1	many	TRBD2	TGTGCCAGCAGCTTACAGCGGGAGGGCTCAAATGAGCAGTTCTTC	CASSLQREGSNEQFF
TRBV5-1	TRBJ1-1	once	TRBD1	TGCGCCAGCAGCTTTAAGGGGACAGGGGGCGCGGGGACTGAAGCTTTCTTT	CASSFKGTGGAGTEAFF
TRBV6-5	TRBJ2-1	many	.	TGTGCCAGCAGTTACTCGTGGACGGGGGATGAGCAGTTCTTC	CASSYSWTGDEQFF
TRBV7-9	TRBJ2-7	many	TRBD2	TGTGCCAGCAGCCTACGGACTAGCGGGAGAGACGAGCAGTACTTC	CASSLRTSGRDEQYF
TRBV5-6	TRBJ2-1	.	.	TGTGCCAGCAGCCGTCTTGACGGGAAGGGTTACAATGAGCAGTTCTTC	CASSRLDGKGYNEQFF
TRBV11-2	TRBJ2-3	many	TRBD2	TGTGCCAGCAGCCCAGAACCGGGACTAGCGGGCCGAGATACGCAGTATTTT	CASSPEPGLAGRDTQYF